The sequence of this T cell receptor (beta chain) was determined in a study of blood T cell repertoires in COVID-19. Study background: Sources were T cells, B-cell-depleted T cells, or PBMCs; the material itself was cDNA or gDNA.

Germline lookup yields CDR1 LNHDA and CDR2 SQIVND (reference sequence). V lost 2 bases and J lost 3, with 12 bases in between. The CDR3 has 15 residues. Sequenced by immunoSEQ multiplex PCR; TCRdb stores in-frame clones only, minus some. The table shows a few hundred thousand clones, with 65% to 90% occurring only once. The gene calls are TRBV19 and TRBJ2-3; D gene unclear. The clonotype was recovered from a man between 50 and 59 years old with active or convalescent COVID-19. Sequencing input: peripheral blood. The CDR3 is CASSISISSTDTQYF. The CDR3 DNA reads as TGTGCCAGTAGTATATCGATTAGCAGTACAGATACGCAGTATTTT.